The T cell receptor (beta chain) described here comes from a study of cytomegalovirus exposure and HLA in healthy donors. This CDR3 is built from 15 residues. The V end was cut by 7 bases, the J end by 4 bases, with 17 bases between. Germline V gene sequence: CDR1 SGDLS, CDR2 YYNGEE. The study, taken as a whole, reports: A later analysis showed HLA-associated TCR beta chains outstripping equally common others in clonal expansion.

Primers for the PCR totalled 60 Vbeta and 13 Jbeta. Data came from immunoSEQ multiplex PCR; TCRdb stores just in-frame clones and leaves some out. The top ten hold roughly 3.9% of the sample, which has some 130,000 clones, roughly 82% seen once. A word on this clone: Antigen specificity is unknown.

The sequenced sample consisted of PBMCs. This chain links TRBV9 with TRBJ2-2; the D gene is possibly TRBD1 (6 bases). The receptor's source is a male donor in good health and CMV-seropositive. The CDR3: CASGPWGRVTGELFF. The CDR3 DNA reads as TGTGCCAGCGGGCCCTGGGGGCGGGTCACCGGGGAGCTGTTTTTT. Full variable domain (missing parts from reference TRBV9 and TRBJ2-2): DSGVTQTPKHLITATGQRVTLRCSPRSGDLSVYWYQQSLDQGLQFLIQYYNGEERAKGNILERFSAQQFPDLHSELNLSSLELGDSALYFCASGPWGRVTGELFFGEGSRLTVL.